The next 25 T cell receptor beta chains were all read from a single sample in a study of blood T cell repertoires in COVID-19. Generated by immunoSEQ multiplex PCR, the TCRdb table keeps only in-frame clones and is missing some. The data contain around 250,000 clones, around 80% of them seen just once; the ten biggest clones take up 4.5% to 7%. The sample comprised peripheral blood. The receptors were sampled from an elderly man with acute or convalescent COVID-19.

The genes are TRBV5-1 and TRBJ2-3, with D possibly matching TRBD1 (5 bases). V lost 2 bases, J lost 4 bases, and 11 bases lay in between. This CDR3 is 14 amino acids long. Germline V gene sequence: CDR1 SGHRS, CDR2 YFSETQ. CDR3: CASSFGQGADTQYF. In DNA, the CDR3 is TGCGCCAGCAGCTTTGGCCAGGGTGCAGATACGCAGTATTTT.

The chain is built from TRBV5-1 and TRBJ1-2; D is undetermined. The CDR3 length is 13 residues. The germline CDR1 and CDR2 sequences are SGHRS and YFSETQ. Between the trimmed V and J ends, which lost 4 bases and 0 bases, there was a span of 7 bases. CDR3 loop: CASSETTNYGYTF. Written as DNA, the CDR3 is TGCGCCAGCAGCGAGACAACTAACTATGGCTACACCTTC.

The chain joins TRBV2 to TRBJ1-1; D is ambiguous. This CDR3 spans 11 amino acids. Germline CDR1 reads SNHLY; CDR2 reads FYNNEI. V lost 3 bases and J lost 9, with 8 bases in between. Here the CDR3 reads CASSEFLQAFF. The CDR3 DNA reads TGTGCCAGCAGTGAGTTCCTTCAAGCTTTCTTT.

This chain uses TRBV7-9 with TRBJ2-2, with D possibly matching TRBD1 (6 bases). V lost 4 bases, J lost 0 bases, and 12 bases lay in between. Germline V gene lookup returns CDR1 SEHNR and CDR2 FQNEAQ (reference sequence). The CDR3 extends over 16 amino acids. The CDR3 region has the DNA TGTGCCAGCAGCTACCCGACAGGAGCGAACACCGGGGAGCTGTTTTTT. Translating gives CASSYPTGANTGELFF.

This rearrangement joins TRBV6-2 or TRBV6-3 to TRBJ1-3; the D gene is possibly TRBD1 (5 bases). Germline CDR1 MNHEY, CDR2 SVGEGT. V lost 4 bases and J lost 0, with 10 bases in between. The CDR3 spans 15 residues. CDR3 loop: CASSSPTASGNTIYF. In DNA, the CDR3 is TGTGCCAGCAGTTCACCGACAGCCTCTGGAAACACCATATATTTT.

The chain combines TRBV12-5 with TRBJ2-5; 9 bases are a match to TRBD2. Looked up from germline, CDR1 is LGHNT and CDR2 is FRNRAP. The CDR3 spans 13 residues. After removal of 6 bases from V and 6 bases from J, the junction contained 5 bases not matched to a gene. The CDR3 sequence is CASGTSGSQTQYF. In nucleotides, the CDR3 is TGTGCTAGTGGGACTAGCGGTAGTCAGACCCAGTACTTC.

This sequence joins TRBV5-6 and TRBJ1-2, with TRBD1 matching 7 bases. The CDR3 covers 16 residues. From germline, CDR1 is SGHDT and CDR2 YYEEEE. Trimming cost V 0 bases and J 4 bases; bases outside gene matches: 9. This CDR3 is CASSLVDDRDAYGYTF. CDR3 nucleotide sequence: TGTGCCAGCAGCTTGGTTGACGACAGGGACGCCTATGGCTACACCTTC.

Here the CDR3 reads CASSPIQGWFYGYTF. DNA for the CDR3: TGTGCCAGCAGCCCGATACAGGGCTGGTTCTATGGCTACACCTTC. V and J are TRBV14 and TRBJ1-2; TRBD1 might be the D (6 bases). CDR1 and CDR2 from the germline V gene are SGHDN and FVKESK. The CDR3 is 15 residues long. V lost 4 bases and J 4 bases, leaving 16 bases between the germline ends. Drawing the rest from reference TRBV14 and TRBJ1-2, the complete variable domain is EAGVTQFPSHSVIEKGQTVTLRCDPISGHDNLYWYRRVMGKEIKFLLHFVKESKQDESGMPNNRFLAERTGGTYSTLKVQPAELEDSGVYFCASSPIQGWFYGYTFGSGTRLTVV.

The CDR3 DNA reads as TGTGCCAGCAGTCGACAGGGCGGCACTGAAGCTTTCTTT. It yields the protein CASSRQGGTEAFF. The J gene is TRBJ1-1, the V gene TRBV12-3 or TRBV12-4; 7 bases line up with TRBD1. Trimming took 5 bases from V and 4 from J; bases not matched to a gene: 4. There are 13 residues in the CDR3.

The chain couples TRBV24-1 to TRBJ2-1, with D maybe TRBD1 (5 bases). In germline, CDR1 is KGHDR, CDR2 SFDVKD. This CDR3 is built from 14 residues. Trimming pared 4 bases from V and 8 bases from J, leaving 14 bases between. For the CDR3, the DNA is TGTGCCACCAGTGAGGCAGGGAAAGGCGATGAGCAGTTCTTC. This translates into CATSEAGKGDEQFF.

This chain's CDR3 is CASSMTGGHQPQHF. CDR3 coding DNA: TGTGCCAGTAGTATGACAGGGGGTCATCAGCCCCAGCATTTT. The genes are TRBV19 and TRBJ1-5; TRBD1 aligns across 9 bases. The CDR3 covers 14 residues. J lost 5 bases, V lost 3 bases, and 2 bases had no gene match. Germline CDR1 and CDR2: LNHDA and SQIVND (reference sequence).

This clone was detected only a few times. The chain employs TRBV5-6 and TRBJ2-1, with 9 bases fitting TRBD2. This CDR3 comprises 17 residues. From germline, CDR1 is SGHDT and CDR2 YYEEEE. The ends lost 4 bases at V and 8 bases at J; junction bases unmatched: 16. The DNA of the CDR3 is TGTGCCAGCAGCCCCCTAGGCTATAGCGGGGGAACAGATGAGCAGTTCTTC. It yields the protein CASSPLGYSGGTDEQFF.

The chain carries TRBV28 and TRBJ2-7, with a weak D call TRBD2 (5 bases). V shed 7 bases and J shed 3 bases, with 16 bases lying between them. The CDR3 covers 14 residues. CDR1 and CDR2 (germline): MDHEN, SYDVKM. The CDR3 nucleotides read TGTGCCAGCAACAAAGCGCGGAGGATCTACGAGCAGTACTTC. Translated: CASNKARRIYEQYF. Looking up the rest from reference TRBV28 and TRBJ2-7 gives the full variable domain: DVKVTQSSRYLVKRTGEKVFLECVQDMDHENMFWYRQDPGLGLRLIYFSYDVKMKEKGDIPEGYSVSREKKERFSLILESASTNQTSMYLCASNKARRIYEQYFGPGTRLTVT.

This clone was recorded once. The gene calls are TRBV29-1 and TRBJ1-1; no reliable D call. The CDR3 has 13 amino acids. Trimming stripped 7 bases from V and 1 base from J, with 13 bases between. CDR1 SQVTM and CDR2 ANQGSEA come from the germline V gene. The CDR3 protein is CSARSGENTEAFF. The CDR3 DNA reads TGCAGCGCTAGGTCCGGGGAGAACACTGAAGCTTTCTTT.

The V gene is TRBV30, the J gene TRBJ2-1; 10 bases match TRBD2. The CDR3 is made up of 14 amino acids. Unmatched junction bases numbered 4, after V lost 1 base and J lost 7 bases. Germline CDR1 is GTSNPN and CDR2 is SVGIG (reference sequence). DNA for the CDR3: TGTGCCTGGAGTGCTAGCGGGAGTTGGAATGAGCAGTTCTTC. The encoded protein is CAWSASGSWNEQFF. Drawing the rest from reference TRBV30 and TRBJ2-1, the complete variable domain is SQTIHQWPATLVQPVGSPLSLECTVEGTSNPNLYWYRQAAGRGLQLLFYSVGIGQISSEVPQNLSASRPQDRQFILSSKKLLLSDSGFYLCAWSASGSWNEQFFGPGTRLTVL.

The chain carries TRBV7-9 and TRBJ2-1; the D gene is possibly TRBD2 (7 bases). This CDR3 contains 14 residues. V dropped 0 bases and J dropped 9 bases, with 12 bases sitting between them. The V gene's germline CDR1 is SEHNR and CDR2 FQNEAQ (reference sequence). CDR3 DNA sequence: TGTGCCAGCAGCTTAGCGACGGGGGGCTTTGAGCAGTTCTTC. Its protein is CASSLATGGFEQFF.

The chain combines TRBV2 with TRBJ2-6, with 9 bases lining up with TRBD1. J gave up 5 bases and V 5 bases, and 7 bases lay outside the gene matches. Per the germline V gene, CDR1 is SNHLY and CDR2 is FYNNEI. The CDR3 consists of 16 residues. This chain's CDR3 is CASSPGTGTRANVLTF. CDR3 in DNA: TGTGCCAGCAGTCCAGGGACAGGGACCCGGGCCAACGTCCTGACTTTC. The full variable domain, completed using reference TRBV2 and TRBJ2-6, is EPEVTQTPSHQVTQMGQEVILRCVPISNHLYFYWYRQILGQKVEFLVSFYNNEISEKSEIFDDQFSVERPDGSNFTLKIRSTKLEDSAMYFCASSPGTGTRANVLTFGAGSRLTVL.

The J gene is TRBJ2-5, the V gene TRBV25-1, with D hard to call. Trimming pared 3 bases from V and 1 base from J, leaving 9 bases between. CDR1 is MGHDK and CDR2 is SYGVNS in the germline V gene. The CDR3 consists of 14 residues. CDR3 coding DNA: TGTGCCAGCAGTGAGTACAGAGTCCAAGAGACCCAGTACTTC. Protein: CASSEYRVQETQYF.

The table lists this clone with a count of one. The rearrangement uses TRBV3-1 (or the pseudogene TRBV3-2) and TRBJ2-7; no definite D call. The CDR3 is made up of 12 amino acids. Looked up from germline, CDR1 is LGHDT and CDR2 is YNNKEL (reference sequence). V gave up 2 bases and J gave up 7 bases, with 9 bases separating them. CDR3 DNA: TGTGCCAGCAGCCAACCAGAGGCGGAGCAGTACTTC. It encodes CASSQPEAEQYF.

The CDR3 region is CASSPGYYGYTF. The CDR3 coding sequence is TGTGCCAGCAGCCCAGGGTACTATGGCTACACCTTC. The chain couples TRBV3-1 (or the pseudogene TRBV3-2) to TRBJ1-2, with D perhaps TRBD1 (5 bases). The V gene's germline CDR1 is LGHDT and CDR2 YNNKEL (reference sequence). The V end lost 4 bases, the J end lost 3 bases, and 6 bases lay between the germline ends. This CDR3 is 12 amino acids long.

This clone was found a few times. The CDR3 spells CASSMGGTGGNQPQHF. CDR3 bases: TGTGCCAGTAGTATGGGGGGGACAGGGGGCAATCAGCCCCAGCATTTT. This chain connects TRBV19 to TRBJ1-5, with 10 bases matching TRBD1. Germline loops: CDR1 LNHDA, CDR2 SQIVND (reference sequence). This CDR3 has 16 residues. V lost 3 bases to trimming and J lost 2 bases; unmatched junction nucleotides: 4.

This clone was found once. The rearrangement joins TRBV19 to TRBJ2-5; maybe TRBD2 (6 bases). This CDR3 region has 18 residues. V lost 1 base and J lost 3, with 21 bases in between. Germline V gene lookup returns CDR1 LNHDA and CDR2 SQIVND (reference sequence). The CDR3: CASSIGAGGLLGKETQYF. CDR3 bases: TGTGCCAGTAGTATAGGGGCCGGGGGATTACTAGGGAAAGAGACCCAGTACTTC.

Here the CDR3 reads CASSPGTSGSGYEQYF. DNA for the CDR3: TGCGCCAGCAGCCCCGGGACTAGCGGGAGTGGGTACGAGCAGTACTTC. The V and J genes are TRBV5-1 and TRBJ2-7; TRBD2 aligns across 14 bases. Germline V gives CDR1 SGHRS, CDR2 YFSETQ. CDR3 length equals 16 residues. The V and J ends lost 4 bases and 4 bases, in that order; junction bases with no gene match: 7.

The CDR3 protein is CASSPSGQGRGYGYTF. CDR3 DNA sequence: TGTGCCAGCAGCCCATCGGGACAGGGCAGAGGCTATGGCTACACCTTC. The J gene is TRBJ1-2, the V gene TRBV9; TRBD1 matches at 9 bases. V dropped 4 bases and J dropped 4; count of bases not matched to a gene: 11. Germline CDR1 SGDLS, CDR2 YYNGEE. This CDR3 has 16 residues. The full variable domain, rest sourced from reference TRBV9 and TRBJ1-2, is DSGVTQTPKHLITATGQRVTLRCSPRSGDLSVYWYQQSLDQGLQFLIQYYNGEERAKGNILERFSAQQFPDLHSELNLSSLELGDSALYFCASSPSGQGRGYGYTFGSGTRLTVV.

This clone was counted a few times. The V gene is TRBV19, the J gene TRBJ1-6; D is undetermined. The ends were cut back, 3 bases at V and 14 bases at J, with 17 bases in the middle. CDR3 size: 14 residues. Germline CDR1 is LNHDA and CDR2 is SQIVND (reference sequence). CDR3 coding DNA: TGTGCCAGTAGTATCGACTGGAGGTCGGCTGCCCTCCACTTT. Amino acids: CASSIDWRSAALHF.